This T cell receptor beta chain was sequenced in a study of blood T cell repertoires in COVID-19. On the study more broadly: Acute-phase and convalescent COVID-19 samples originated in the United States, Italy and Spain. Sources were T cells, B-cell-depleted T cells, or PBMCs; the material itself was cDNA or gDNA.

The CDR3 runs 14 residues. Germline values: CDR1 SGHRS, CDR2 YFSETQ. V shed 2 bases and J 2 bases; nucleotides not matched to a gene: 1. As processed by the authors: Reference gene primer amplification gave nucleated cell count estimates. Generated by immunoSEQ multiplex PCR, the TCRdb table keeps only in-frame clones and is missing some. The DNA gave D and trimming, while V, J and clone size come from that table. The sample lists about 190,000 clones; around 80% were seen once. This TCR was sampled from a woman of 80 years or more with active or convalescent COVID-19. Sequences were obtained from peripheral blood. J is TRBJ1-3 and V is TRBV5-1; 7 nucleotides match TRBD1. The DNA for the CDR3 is TGCGCCAGCAGCTTACAGGGGACTGGAAACACCATATATTTT. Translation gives CASSLQGTGNTIYF.